Listed below are T cell receptor beta chains from one sample, sequenced in a study of CD8+ T cells in alopecia areata. Measured with immunoSEQ multiplex PCR; TCRdb has only the in-frame clones, and not every one. The table records roughly 120,000 clones, around three fifths of them present only once. The sample consisted of CD4+ T cells sorted from blood, taken at week 24, from a patient treated with tofacitinib. Every receptor here comes from a human donor with alopecia areata. Both conserved end residues are part of each CDR3. A D gene is named only where the DNA matches it firmly. Clone size appears in some rows only: once, few, many, or a class for an expanded clone.

few	TRBJ1-2	TRBV6-5	-	CASSSPTMSNYGYTF	TGTGCCAGCAGTTCCCCGACAATGTCTAACTATGGCTACACCTTC
few	TRBJ2-1	TRBV10-3	-	CAISEGRYNEQFF	TGTGCCATCAGTGAGGGAAGGTACAATGAGCAGTTCTTC
-	TRBJ1-2	TRBV7-9	TRBD1	CASIPSGPQGSYGYTF	TGTGCCAGCATCCCATCTGGCCCACAGGGGTCCTATGGCTACACCTTC
-	TRBJ1-1	TRBV25-1	-	CASSVGAALNTEAFF	TGTGCCAGCAGTGTTGGGGCCGCTCTGAACACTGAAGCTTTCTTT
few	TRBJ1-1	TRBV5-1	-	CASSLVRGAEAFF	TGCGCCAGCAGCTTGGTCCGGGGGGCTGAAGCTTTCTTT
-	TRBJ2-7	TRBV15	-	CATSRGRGDEQYF	TGTGCCACCAGCAGAGGGAGGGGGGACGAGCAGTACTTC
-	TRBJ1-2	TRBV7-8	-	CASRSDRDNYGYTF	TGTGCCAGCAGGTCCGACAGAGATAACTATGGCTACACCTTC
few	TRBJ1-1	TRBV6-6	TRBD1	CASRKTGDFIEAFF	TGTGCCAGCAGAAAGACAGGGGATTTCATTGAAGCTTTCTTT
-	TRBJ1-2	TRBV7-9	-	CASSPKGVSMDYGYTF	TGTGCCAGCAGCCCAAAAGGGGTCAGTATGGACTATGGCTACACCTTC
-	TRBJ1-1	TRBV30	-	CAWGEPGRRSAEAFF	TGTGCCTGGGGGGAGCCCGGACGCCGGAGCGCTGAAGCTTTCTTT
-	TRBJ1-1	TRBV23-1	TRBD1	CASSQESQGAKNTEAFF	TGCGCCAGCAGTCAAGAGTCACAGGGGGCTAAGAACACTGAAGCTTTCTTT
-	TRBJ1-5	TRBV7-2	-	CASSERVGPQHF	TGTGCCAGCAGCGAACGTGTAGGGCCCCAGCATTTT
few	TRBJ2-1	TRBV10-3	TRBD2	CAISEGRGGYNEQFF	TGTGCCATCAGTGAGGGACGGGGGGGCTACAATGAGCAGTTCTTC
few	TRBJ2-4	TRBV2	-	CASSGAVRSIQYF	TGTGCCAGCAGTGGAGCGGTGAGGAGCATTCAGTACTTC
few	TRBJ1-3	TRBV5-1	-	CASSLMGDSGNTIYF	TGCGCCAGCAGCTTGATGGGGGACTCTGGAAACACCATATATTTT
once	TRBJ2-3	TRBV4-1	TRBD2	CASSQGTSGGTDTQYF	TGCGCCAGCAGCCAAGGGACTAGCGGAGGCACAGATACGCAGTATTTT
-	TRBJ2-1	TRBV5-6	-	CASSGMGVYNEQFF	TGTGCCAGCAGCGGAATGGGGGTCTACAATGAGCAGTTCTTC
many	TRBJ2-1	TRBV7-2	TRBD2	CASSRLAEANEQFF	TGTGCCAGCAGCCGACTAGCGGAAGCCAATGAGCAGTTCTTC
once	TRBJ2-2	TRBV7-9	-	CASSLVPLNTGELFF	TGTGCCAGCAGCTTAGTACCTCTGAACACCGGGGAGCTGTTTTTT